This TCR beta chain is drawn from a study of blood T cell repertoires in COVID-19 (dated by TCRdb to the early 2020s). With respect to the entire study: Samples covering the acute and convalescent phases of COVID-19 were provided by collaborators in the United States, Italy and Spain. The prospective study material was composed of cDNA or gDNA derived from T cells, B-cell-depleted T cells, or PBMCs. Deeply sampled blood TCRbeta repertoires from subjects exposed to, actively infected with, or recovered from COVID-19 were included in the dataset. The repertoires were released in a freely available public database meant as a resource for research on the immune response to SARS-CoV-2. Samples were obtained from the ongoing ImmuneRACE study (first 160 participants) and from over 1,000 subjects provided by 6 global collaborators. A de-identified subject ID, COVID-19 status, age in years and sex were almost always included in the sample metadata. Where available, HLA class I and class II types were taken from metadata supplied by the sample provider and were not determined by assay-based typing.

General findings and caveats noted by the study authors: The quantity of clinical and demographic metadata differed by source and by participant and was supplied without curation.

The collaborating institutions used their own protocols to collect whole blood in K2EDTA tubes. For TCRbeta analysis, collaborators shipped samples in one of three forms: frozen whole blood, isolated PBMCs, or DNA extracted from either of those sample types. TCRbeta CDR3 regions were amplified from genomic DNA using the immunoSEQ Assay, a bias-controlled multiplex PCR. Turning to the authors' computational methods: The number of nucleated cells in each sample was estimated by amplification of reference gene primers within the assay. To quantify the absolute abundance of each unique TCRbeta CDR3 rearrangement, sequence reads were collapsed and filtered. For each sample, productive Simpson clonality was calculated as the square root of Simpson's diversity index across productive rearrangements. Sourced from immuneACCESS, this table was stored by TCRdb with only in-frame sequences that have V and J called. A share of the clones is absent; for the studies checked, an unresolved V gene accounts for under half, and the remainder has no known explanation. D and trimming were read from the DNA, whereas the V and J calls and clone size are those reported in that table. The sample records 180,000 or so clones, about nine tenths of which are singletons. The ten most abundant clones make up 6.7% of the sample.

As concerns this clone: Its antigen is not yet known. No much larger clonotype is one base removed from it; base qualities were not supplied.

Clipping removes 6 bases from V and 7 bases from J, with 10 as the unmatched junction base count. The CDR3 measures 16 amino acids from cysteine to phenylalanine. CDR3 DNA only is kept here, 48 bases in frame from base 1. CDR1 and CDR2, per the germline V gene (reference sequence), are LGHDT and YNNKEL. The clonotype comes from a man aged 35 to 55 with acute or convalescent COVID-19. The material sequenced was peripheral blood. Here the chain combines TRBV3-1 (or the pseudogene TRBV3-2) and TRBJ2-1; TRBD2 matches 12 bases in the middle. The CDR3 has the sequence CASRLRLAGAVNEQFF. The base sequence is TGTGCCAGCAGATTGAGACTAGCGGGGGCGGTGAATGAGCAGTTCTTC.